This T cell receptor (beta chain) was obtained from a study of immune evolution from preneoplasia to lung adenocarcinoma. Study as a whole: HLA loss of heterozygosity: over 5.5% AIS, about 15% MIA, around 35% ADC, none AAH. Whole-study findings and limits: Later-stage lesions appeared to have more T cells, more diversity, less clonality.

The V gene end was trimmed by 5 bases and the J gene end by 3 bases; junction bases not matched to a gene: 11. The germline gives CDR1 SGHAT, CDR2 FQNNGV. The CDR3 runs to 18 residues. A word on this clone: Antigen specificity is unknown. Other DNA variants within this sample encode the same CDR3.

Histologic diagnosis was independently verified by two lung pathologists. After pathologic assessment, macro-dissection selected premalignant or tumor cells for extraction. The protocol was immunoSEQ multiplex PCR, while the TCRdb copy is restricted to in-frame clones and leaves out a portion. The sample shows 5,900 or so clones, less than 80% of them seen only once. Sample: FFPE minimally invasive lung adenocarcinoma tissue. The clonotype comes from a person aged 60-80 years with lung adenocarcinoma. The chain links TRBV11-2 to TRBJ2-1, with 12 positions matching TRBD2. The CDR3 DNA follows: TGTGCCAGCAGCCTGAAGACGCAGGGACTAGCGGGCTACAATGAGCAGTTCTTC. Translating it yields CASSLKTQGLAGYNEQFF.